The next 9 T cell receptor beta chains were all read from a single sample in a study of T cell repertoires in cytomegalovirus infection. Each CDR3 protein is one row after TCRdb ran MiXCR on the reads. Here the sample spans 60,000 to 80,000 distinct CDR3 sequences, roughly a fifth being singletons. For these receptors, no antigen is known. Specimen: CD8+ T cells from cultured PBMCs, collected from culture after CMV antigen stimulation. These receptors were taken from a human donor in good health (CMV status not recorded). Some clones in this sample may be carry-over from other donors' samples.

The J gene is TRBJ2-5, the V gene TRBV7-2; the D gene could be TRBD1 or TRBD2 (7 bases each). The CDR3 covers 17 residues. Between the trimmed V and J ends, which lost 5 bases and 2 bases, there was a span of 21 bases. The germline gives CDR1 SGHTA, CDR2 FQGNSA. CDR3 residues: CASSLRGLAEVQETQYF. The DNA for the CDR3 is TGTGCCAGCAGCCTTAGGGGGCTAGCGGAAGTACAAGAGACCCAGTACTTC.

This rearrangement joins TRBV23-1 to TRBJ2-7; weak D call: TRBD1 (5 bases). TRBV23-1 is an ORF, with its function uncertain. CDR3 length equals 15 residues. Trimming removed 3 bases at V and 0 bases at J, with 12 bases between. The CDR3 loop is CASSHRQKSSYEQYF. DNA of the CDR3: TGCGCCAGCAGTCACAGACAGAAGAGCTCCTACGAGCAGTACTTC.

This clonotype was recorded a few times. This chain connects TRBV4-2 to TRBJ2-7, with D perhaps being TRBD1 or TRBD2 (5 bases each). CDR1 is LGHNA, CDR2 YNFKEQ, per germline. Between the trimmed V and J ends, which lost 4 bases and 2 bases, there was a span of 15 bases. The CDR3 consists of 15 residues. The CDR3 here is CASSPYRDLPYEQYF. Written as DNA, the CDR3 is TGTGCCAGCAGCCCATACCGGGACCTGCCCTACGAGCAGTACTTC.

The rearrangement joins TRBV7-8 to TRBJ2-5; no definite D call. The CDR3 extends over 15 amino acids. Germline CDR1 and CDR2: SGHVS and FQNEAQ. V lost 5 bases and J 0 bases, leaving 13 bases between the germline ends. The DNA of the CDR3 is TGTGCCAGCAGCCGACGAGTAGGGAACCAAGAGACCCAGTACTTC. Its protein product is CASSRRVGNQETQYF.

CDR3 in amino acids: CASSQESRGTEAFF. The CDR3 bases are TGCGCCAGCAGCCAAGAGTCGCGGGGCACTGAAGCTTTCTTT. V gene TRBV4-1 combines with J gene TRBJ1-1; D unresolved. The germline V and J ends were trimmed by 0 bases and 4 bases, with 9 bases remaining between them. The CDR3 loop spans 14 amino acids. The germline gives CDR1 MGHRA, CDR2 YSYEKL.

This chain uses TRBV12-3 or TRBV12-4 with TRBJ2-5, with 11 bases lining up with TRBD1. V shed 6 bases, J shed 5 bases, and the junction held 5 bases outside the gene matches. There are 14 residues in the CDR3. CDR3 amino acids: CASSWTGGEETQYF. The CDR3 nucleotides read TGTGCCAGCAGCTGGACAGGGGGCGAGGAGACCCAGTACTTC.

The chain employs TRBV7-8 and TRBJ2-3; D not resolved. V was shortened by 3 bases and J by 2 bases, with 12 bases between the two germline ends. Germline CDR1 reads SGHVS; CDR2 reads FQNEAQ. The CDR3 has 15 amino acids. The CDR3 sequence is CASSLSQKSTDTQYF. The DNA of the CDR3 is TGTGCCAGCAGCTTGTCTCAGAAATCCACAGATACGCAGTATTTT.

The rearrangement links TRBV7-9 to TRBJ2-5, with D possibly matching TRBD2 (5 bases). The CDR3 sequence is 16 residues long. The germline V and J ends were trimmed by 1 base and 4 bases, with 16 bases remaining between them. The germline V gene has CDR1 SEHNR and CDR2 FQNEAQ (reference sequence). The CDR3 region has the DNA TGTGCCAGCAGCTTAGAAGAGAGGAGGACCTCAGAGACCCAGTACTTC. It specifies CASSLEERRTSETQYF.

This clonotype was seen more than once but under ten times. CDR3 in amino acids: CASSSYPISPLHF. The CDR3 DNA sequence: TGTGCCAGCAGTTCGTATCCAATTTCACCCCTCCACTTT. This sequence joins TRBV27 and TRBJ1-6; D not resolved. This CDR3 has 13 amino acids. Trimming shortened V by 4 bases and J by 9 bases, and 10 bases separated the two germline ends. The germline V gene has CDR1 MNHEY and CDR2 SMNVEV (reference sequence).